This T cell receptor (beta chain) was retrieved from a study of T-cell memory formation after mild COVID-19. Study as a whole: Clusters were largely donor specific.

The CDR3 is made up of 16 amino acids. V lost 2 bases to trimming and J lost 4 bases; unmatched junction nucleotides: 9. Germline V lookup: CDR1 SGHRS, CDR2 YFSETQ. Only a few counts were recorded for this clonotype. 5'RACE primed from the constant segment yielded TCR alpha and TCR beta cDNA libraries bearing sample barcodes and UMIs. From the 5' RACE reads, TCRdb called clonotypes with MiXCR, one entry per CDR3 protein. The sample has roughly 300,000 distinct CDR3 sequences; approximately 13% are singletons. The sequence was obtained from a man aged 18 to 29 who had mild COVID-19 (a few samples of this study predate the infection). Cell type and time point are not known. Source material: PBMCs or a T cell subset sorted from them (not recorded which). The V gene is TRBV5-1, the J gene TRBJ2-5; 9 bases fit TRBD2. CDR3 coding DNA: TGCGCCAGCAGCTTTGGTCCGCGGGGGGGCCCAGAGACCCAGTACTTC. Translation gives CASSFGPRGGPETQYF.